The subject of this entry is one T cell receptor beta chain. The antigen is undetermined. Next came a second PCR, run for about 6 to 12 cycles, which used a sample-barcoded 5' primer along with a J-beta primer mix. TCRdb ran MiXCR on the 5' RACE reads and lists one entry per CDR3 protein. The top ten clones hold roughly 34% of a sample with about 640,000 distinct CDR3 sequences, approximately 59% of them seen once. V lost 3 bases, J lost 5 bases, and 5 bases stayed unmatched. The CDR3 loop spans 14 amino acids. The germline V gene has CDR1 SGHRS and CDR2 YFSETQ. This record comes from a study of blood T cells in healthy people across ages. General study points: There was a strong correlation between TCR beta diversity and naive T cell percentage. Estimated diversity across one million T cells was deemed an underestimate.

The sample consisted of blood. The rearrangement uses TRBV5-1 and TRBJ1-5; the match to TRBD1 covers 7 bases. This TCR was recovered from a man in his 60s in good health. CDR3 nucleotide sequence: TGCGCCAGCAGCTACGGGACAGACCATCAGCCCCAGCATTTT. It encodes CASSYGTDHQPQHF. Variable domain in full (rest from reference TRBV5-1 and TRBJ1-5): KAGVTQTPRYLIKTRGQQVTLSCSPISGHRSVSWYQQTPGQGLQFLFEYFSETQRNKGNFPGRFSGRQFSNSRSEMNVSTLELGDSALYLCASSYGTDHQPQHFGDGTRLSIL.